Listed below are T cell receptor beta chains from one sample, sequenced in a study of blood T cells in healthy people across ages. TCRdb called the 5' RACE reads again in MiXCR, with one record for every CDR3 protein. The top ten clones hold roughly 10% of a sample with approximately 900,000 distinct CDR3 sequences, about 29% of them seen once. The same data also contributed to another study, on T cells of mothers and their children.

The sample was blood. These receptors originate from a middle-aged woman in good health. Each CDR3 is given with its conserved first and last residue. The order of the fields is CDR3 length, V gene, CDR3 protein.

17,TRBV6-1,CASSPRGGSVAKNIQYF
15,TRBV7-9,CASSLTTGSNEKLFF
15,TRBV9,CASSVSVGTDYEQYF
15,TRBV5-1,CASSSLPSREDIQYF
15,TRBV7-2,CASSTRQGGMNGYTF
15,TRBV7-2,CACSPGGGSPYEQYF
16,TRBV7-8,CASSLVKGHAGNTIYF
15,TRBV7-2,CASSLGSGTNSPLHF
15,TRBV2,CASSRTSGGANTQYF
16,TRBV7-9,CASSLGQSLTEETQYF
13,TRBV7-9,CASATGTEAGYTF
15,TRBV3-1,CASSQDQGRGTEAFF
12,TRBV10-1,CASRVPCRAQYF
15,TRBV6-5,CASRSGGGNYNEQFF
18,TRBV7-3,CASSLTPSGGASYNEQFF
12,TRBV5-5,CASSREKSTQYF
14,TRBV7-2,CASSFSGQGGGYTF
17,TRBV11-2,CASSLGGGASGGTAQFF
15,TRBV7-3,CASSKGTGGADGYTF
17,TRBV7-2,CASSLAPMPPTNEKRFF
15,TRBV6-5,CASSYSGQGAYEQYF
11,TRBV7-9,CASSPGTFDTF
13,TRBV20-1,CSASPGQTWSYTF
14,TRBV2,CASSETPGITEAFF
11,TRBV6-6,CASTIKQEQFF
16,TRBV7-9,CASSYSTSGSYNEQFF
14,TRBV7-9,CASSLTGDDQPQHF
11,TRBV3-1,CASSRGAEAFF
13,TRBV5-1,CASSSGTSDEQFF
12,TRBV12-3/TRBV12-4,CASSFVGNGYTF
13,TRBV18,CVSSPSTGYEQYF
14,TRBV27,CASRYSGQGHEQYF
14,TRBV9,CASSPRLDTDTQYF
14,TRBV20-1,CSARESLGQETQYF
16,TRBV11-2,CASSFFSGGSTDTQYF
14,TRBV6-4,CASSVETGARGYTF
15,TRBV7-8,CASSARTGESYEQYF
15,TRBV5-1,CASSLGERLNTETFF
16,TRBV7-2,CASSLVVLVGRDEQFF
14,TRBV3-1,CASSQRATAETQFF
11,TRBV7-8,CASSLITEAFF
14,TRBV5-1,CASSLAGDDNEQFF
15,TRBV7-2,CASSQTGRGANVLTF
17,TRBV15,CATSSRSSGQGRKTQYF
14,TRBV6-2/TRBV6-3,CASSPGQGKDEQFF
15,TRBV10-3,CAISDVGGRLVEAFF
14,TRBV7-7,CASSSDGSLNEQFF
15,TRBV4-3,CASSQDRASYNEQFF
19,TRBV20-1,CSARGSEGGNSWYQETQYF
16,TRBV28,CASSSGSSGFKNIQYF
15,TRBV9,CASSPGQGRDSPLHF
18,TRBV12-3/TRBV12-4,CTSSLSLQPHSGANVRTF
14,TRBV9,CASSVDQGAGGYTF
13,TRBV20-1,CSAPRGGNTEAFF